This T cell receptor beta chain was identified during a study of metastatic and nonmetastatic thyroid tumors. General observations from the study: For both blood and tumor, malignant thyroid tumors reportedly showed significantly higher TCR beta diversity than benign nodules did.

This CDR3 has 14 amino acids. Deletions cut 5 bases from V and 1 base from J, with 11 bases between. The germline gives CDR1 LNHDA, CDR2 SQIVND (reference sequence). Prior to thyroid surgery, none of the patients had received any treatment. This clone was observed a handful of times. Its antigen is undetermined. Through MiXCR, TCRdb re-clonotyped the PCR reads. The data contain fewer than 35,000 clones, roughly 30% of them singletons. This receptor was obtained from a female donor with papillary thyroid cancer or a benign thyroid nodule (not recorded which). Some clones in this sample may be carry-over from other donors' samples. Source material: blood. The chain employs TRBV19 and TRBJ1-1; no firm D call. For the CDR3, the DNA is TGTGCCAGTAGTTGGGCCGAAGCGAACACTGAAGCTTTCTTT. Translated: CASSWAEANTEAFF.